One T cell receptor beta chain is described in this entry. Its antigen is not identified. The record originates from a study of graft-versus-host responses after intestinal transplantation. Overall study: All of the recipients had induction that used anti-thymocyte globulin, then tacrolimus and steroids for approximately 3 years. Findings of the study overall: Marrow from the recipient contained GvH clones, some of which had appeared first in ileum or blood. Allografts carried high graft-versus-host to host-versus-graft clonal ratios in patients having graft-donor T cell macrochimerism.

Assay used: immunoSEQ multiplex PCR; TCRdb lists only in-frame clones, some missing. Of 45,000 to 60,000 clones listed, about 95% are singletons. Material: unstimulated CD8+ T cells sorted from spleen or lymph node cells, obtained before transplant. This receptor was obtained from a human donor who was the organ donor for an intestinal transplant.

The CDR3 coding sequence is TGTGCCAGCAGTTTCCAAGACATCAGGACCTACGAGCAGTACTTC. The encoded protein is CASSFQDIRTYEQYF. The chain has TRBV6-6 and TRBJ2-7; D remains ambiguous. Per germline, CDR1 MNHNY and CDR2 SVGAGI (reference sequence). Trimming removed 4 bases at V and 2 bases at J, with 15 bases between. There are 15 residues in the CDR3.